These 32 T cell receptor beta chains share one sample of origin, sequenced in a study of T cells in Graves' hyperthyroidism and ophthalmopathy. Authors of the study amplified TCR beta CDR3 regions from RNA transcripts. HTBI primers were employed in a first-round RT-PCR of the TCR CDR3. TCRdb recomputed calls from the multiplex PCR reads with MiXCR, one row per CDR3 protein. Of approximately 610,000 distinct CDR3 sequences listed, approximately 16% were seen once; the top ten hold approximately 20%. The sample comprised blood. The receptors here all came from a woman aged 18-29 years with Graves' hyperthyroidism.

This clonotype appeared a few times. This chain links TRBV29-1 with TRBJ1-1, with 8 bases matching TRBD1. This CDR3 comprises 13 residues. Germline CDR1 and CDR2: SQVTM and ANQGSEA. With 7 bases clipped from V and 1 base from J, the junction kept 5 bases outside the gene matches. For the CDR3, the DNA is TGCAGCGCTGAGACAGGGGCGAACACTGAAGCTTTCTTT. Its translation is CSAETGANTEAFF.

This clonotype was seen a handful of times. This may be a read error, as it is one base from a much larger clone. The conserved phenylalanine or tryptophan normally closing the CDR3 is absent here, so this likely arose from a read error. The chain carries TRBV2 and TRBJ2-1, with a possible D match to TRBD2 (6 bases). The V gene lost 5 bases and the J gene lost 5 bases, with 16 bases spanning the gap. Germline CDR1 is SNHLY and CDR2 is FYNNEI. The CDR3 runs 15 residues. CDR3 DNA: TGTGCCAGCAGTCCGTCAGCGGGTGGTAACAATGAGCAGTTCTCC. This translates into CASSPSAGGNNEQFS.

At least ten counts were recorded for this clonotype. As DNA, the CDR3 is TGTGCCAGCAGGAAATCAAACGGGGGCGGCTTTGAAGCTTTCTTT. As protein: CASRKSNGGGFEAFF. This rearrangement joins TRBV2 to TRBJ1-1; a possible D gene is TRBD1 (6 bases). V was shortened by 6 bases and J by 7 bases, with 21 bases between the two germline ends. There are 15 residues in the CDR3. Germline assignment: CDR1 SNHLY and CDR2 FYNNEI.

This clonotype has more than one count but fewer than ten. This chain links TRBV20-1 with TRBJ2-2; D unresolved. Trimming removed 4 bases from V and 5 bases from J, with 20 bases in between. The CDR3 is 16 amino acids. Germline assignment: CDR1 DFQATT and CDR2 SNEGSKA (reference sequence). CDR3 amino acids: CSAKDPVGLETGELFF. CDR3 sequence (DNA): TGCAGTGCTAAGGACCCCGTGGGCTTGGAAACCGGGGAGCTGTTTTTT.

This clonotype was recorded many times. The chain couples TRBV2 to TRBJ2-1; maybe TRBD2 (6 bases). V dropped 4 bases and J dropped 4 bases, with 14 bases sitting between them. CDR1 SNHLY and CDR2 FYNNEI come from the germline V gene. The CDR3 has 15 amino acids. CDR3 in DNA: TGTGCCAGCAGTGTGGTACTAGCTAATTACAATGAGCAGTTCTTC. Protein: CASSVVLANYNEQFF.

This clonotype was counted at least ten times. The chain combines TRBV20-1 with TRBJ2-3, with D perhaps matching TRBD2 (5 bases). Trimming took off 3 bases at V and 0 bases at J, with 10 bases between the two ends. Germline V gives CDR1 DFQATT, CDR2 SNEGSKA (reference sequence). The CDR3 loop spans 14 amino acids. The CDR3 DNA follows: TGCAGTGCTAGCCCCCGGAGGAGCACAGATACGCAGTATTTT. This sequence encodes CSASPRRSTDTQYF.

The genes are TRBV29-1 and TRBJ1-1; the D gene is possibly TRBD1 (5 bases). CDR1 and CDR2 (germline): SQVTM, ANQGSEA. V was pared by 4 bases and J by 8 bases, with 17 bases between. The CDR3 length is 13 residues. The CDR3 sequence: CSVVKGTGLEAFF. CDR3 DNA: TGCAGCGTTGTTAAGGGGACGGGTTTGGAAGCTTTCTTT. The full variable domain, rest sourced from reference TRBV29-1 and TRBJ1-1, is SAVISQKPSRDICQRGTSLTIQCQVDSQVTMMFWYRQQPGQSLTLIATANQGSEATYESGFVIDKFPISRPNLTFSTLTVSNMSPEDSSIYLCSVVKGTGLEAFFGQGTRLTVV.

In this sample, this clonotype turned up many times. The rearrangement links TRBV27 to TRBJ1-1; D unclear. Trimming pared 3 bases from V and 3 bases from J, leaving 14 bases between. In germline, CDR1 is MNHEY, CDR2 SMNVEV (reference sequence). The CDR3 runs 15 residues. CDR3 in DNA: TGTGCCAGCAGTTTGTCCATTCGGCGGGACACTGAAGCTTTCTTT. Its translation: CASSLSIRRDTEAFF.

The gene calls are TRBV3-1 and TRBJ1-4, with D perhaps matching TRBD1 (5 bases). V lost 4 bases and J 8 bases, leaving 17 bases between the germline ends. The CDR3 contains 15 residues. Germline values: CDR1 LGHDT, CDR2 YNNKEL (reference sequence). The CDR3 bases are TGTGCCAGCAGCCTCAACGGACACCCGAGCGAAAAACTGTTTTTT. Amino acid sequence: CASSLNGHPSEKLFF.

This chain links TRBV2 with TRBJ2-7; D call uncertain. CDR1 is SNHLY, CDR2 FYNNEI, per germline. The CDR3 length is 13 residues. The germline V and J ends were trimmed by 5 bases and 2 bases, with 10 bases remaining between them. This chain's CDR3 is CASSPLRPYEQYF. The CDR3 DNA reads TGTGCCAGCAGTCCCCTTCGACCCTACGAGCAGTACTTC.

This clonotype occurred a few times. The rearrangement links TRBV28 to TRBJ1-1; D uncertain. This CDR3 comprises 12 residues. Deletions cut 3 bases from V and 5 bases from J, with 7 bases between. Germline values: CDR1 MDHEN, CDR2 SYDVKM. The CDR3 loop is CASSFTRTEAFF. In DNA form, the CDR3 reads TGTGCCAGCAGTTTTACGAGGACTGAAGCTTTCTTT. The full variable domain, completed using reference TRBV28 and TRBJ1-1, is DVKVTQSSRYLVKRTGEKVFLECVQDMDHENMFWYRQDPGLGLRLIYFSYDVKMKEKGDIPEGYSVSREKKERFSLILESASTNQTSMYLCASSFTRTEAFFGQGTRLTVV.

This clonotype was seen a few times. The rearrangement links TRBV28 to TRBJ2-5; unclear D gene. The germline V and J ends were trimmed by 2 bases and 6 bases, with 13 bases remaining between them. There are 14 residues in the CDR3. From germline, CDR1 is MDHEN and CDR2 SYDVKM. In DNA form, the CDR3 reads TGTGCCAGCAGTTTAAGTGACTTCATTCAGACCCAGTACTTC. Its translation is CASSLSDFIQTQYF.

This clonotype has at least ten counts. The J gene is TRBJ1-4, the V gene TRBV11-3; 9 bases line up with TRBD1. The V gene's germline CDR1 is SGHNT and CDR2 YENEEA. The J segment lost 5 bases and the V segment lost 5 bases, leaving 12 bases of the junction unmatched. This CDR3 comprises 17 residues. CDR3 region: CASSQRPPGTGNEKLFF. DNA for the CDR3: TGTGCCAGCAGCCAACGACCGCCCGGGACAGGGAATGAAAAACTGTTTTTT.

This clonotype was found a few times. The chain joins TRBV24-1 to TRBJ1-5; no clear D. The CDR3 has 13 residues. Looked up from germline, CDR1 is KGHDR and CDR2 is SFDVKD. V shed 0 bases and J shed 6 bases, with 5 bases lying between them. The CDR3 coding sequence is TGTGCCACCAGTGATTTGCGGGGTCAGCCCCAGCATTTT. It specifies CATSDLRGQPQHF.

The chain joins TRBV4-2 to TRBJ1-3, with D perhaps TRBD1 (5 bases). Germline V CDR1 and CDR2: LGHNA, YNFKEQ. This CDR3 has 16 amino acids. V was trimmed by 2 bases and J by 4 bases, leaving 15 bases between them. The CDR3 region has the DNA TGTGCCAGCAGCCAACGACTGAGGGACGGCGGAAACACCATATATTTT. Its translation is CASSQRLRDGGNTIYF.

J is TRBJ2-7 and V is TRBV7-9; 8 bases are a match to TRBD2. The CDR3 covers 16 residues. From germline, CDR1 is SEHNR and CDR2 FQNEAQ (reference sequence). The trim removed 0 bases at V and 3 bases at J, leaving 7 bases unmatched. CDR3 sequence: CASSLAQGLGGYEQYF. Written as DNA, the CDR3 is TGTGCCAGCAGCTTAGCGCAGGGACTAGGGGGCTACGAGCAGTACTTC. The full variable domain, rest sourced from reference TRBV7-9 and TRBJ2-7, is DTGVSQNPRHKITKRGQNVTFRCDPISEHNRLYWYRQTLGQGPEFLTYFQNEAQLEKSRLLSDRFSAERPKGSFSTLEIQRTEQGDSAMYLCASSLAQGLGGYEQYFGPGTRLTVT.

This clonotype has a count of ten or more. The rearrangement joins TRBV15 to TRBJ2-5; 10 bases agree with TRBD2. CDR3 size: 15 residues. V was clipped by 4 bases and J by 2 bases; unmatched bases: 4. The germline CDR1 and CDR2 sequences are LNHNV and YYDKDF (reference sequence). CDR3 loop: CATSTSLAGQETQYF. The CDR3 DNA reads as TGTGCCACCAGCACCTCACTAGCGGGGCAAGAGACCCAGTACTTC. Based on the CDR3 plus reference TRBV15 and TRBJ2-5, the full variable domain is DAMVIQNPRYQVTQFGKPVTLSCSQTLNHNVMYWYQQKSSQAPKLLFHYYDKDFNNEADTPDNFQSRRPNTSFCFLDIRSPGLGDTAMYLCATSTSLAGQETQYFGPGTRLLVL.

Only a few counts were recorded for this clonotype. The chain carries TRBV5-1 and TRBJ2-1; 7 nucleotides align to TRBD1. CDR1 is SGHRS, CDR2 YFSETQ, per germline. V lost 0 bases to trimming and J lost 4 bases; unmatched junction nucleotides: 7. The CDR3 covers 16 residues. CDR3 in amino acids: CASSLAVGQSYNEQFF. The CDR3 nucleotides read TGCGCCAGCAGCTTGGCGGTGGGACAGTCTTACAATGAGCAGTTCTTC.

This clonotype was counted ten times or more. The genes are TRBV11-1 and TRBJ1-1, with D perhaps matching TRBD1 (5 bases). Between the trimmed V and J ends, which lost 2 bases and 0 bases, there was a span of 7 bases. This CDR3 has 14 amino acids. Germline CDR1 and CDR2: SGHAT and FQDESV (reference sequence). CDR3 DNA sequence: TGTGCCAGCAGCTTATTGGGGCTGAACACTGAAGCTTTCTTT. Encoded protein: CASSLLGLNTEAFF. The full variable domain, its missing parts supplied by reference TRBV11-1 and TRBJ1-1, is EAEVAQSPRYKITEKSQAVAFWCDPISGHATLYWYRQILGQGPELLVQFQDESVVDDSQLPKDRFSAERLKGVDSTLKIQPAELGDSAMYLCASSLLGLNTEAFFGQGTRLTVV.

This clonotype was observed a few times. V usage is TRBV6-5 and J usage is TRBJ2-7; 9 positions agree with TRBD2. Unmatched junction bases numbered 3, after V lost 0 bases and J lost 6 bases. Germline assignment: CDR1 MNHEY and CDR2 SVGAGI. CDR3 length: 14 amino acids. CDR3 region: CASSYSKLAGEQYF. The DNA of the CDR3 is TGTGCCAGCAGTTACTCGAAACTAGCGGGCGAGCAGTACTTC.

In this sample, this clonotype turned up a few times. This may stem from a read error, because a much larger clone lies one nucleotide away. This sequence joins TRBV6-1 and TRBJ2-7, with D possibly TRBD1 on 6 matching bases. Trimming stripped 5 bases from V and 2 bases from J, with 13 bases between. Looked up from germline, CDR1 is MNHNS and CDR2 is SASEGT. This CDR3 has 14 amino acids. Here the CDR3 reads CASSLPTGPYEQYF. The CDR3 region has the DNA TGTGCCAGCAGTCTTCCGACAGGCCCCTACGAGCAGTACTTC.

The table lists this clonotype with many counts. Here the CDR3 reads CATSAPGQEDNEQFF. The CDR3 DNA reads as TGTGCCACCAGTGCCCCGGGGCAAGAGGACAATGAGCAGTTCTTC. V and J are TRBV24-1 and TRBJ2-1, with D perhaps matching TRBD1 or TRBD2 (5 bases each). This CDR3 is 15 amino acids long. Trimming cost V 5 bases and J 5 bases, with 15 bases left between them. The germline CDR1 and CDR2 sequences are KGHDR and SFDVKD.

This clonotype showed up just a few times. The chain uses TRBV12-3 or TRBV12-4 and TRBJ1-5; 12 bases map to TRBD1. CDR3 length equals 18 residues. J gave up 7 bases and V 2 bases, and 12 bases lay outside the gene matches. The CDR3 is CASSLYRTGQGAQQPQHF. CDR3 DNA sequence: TGTGCCAGCAGTTTATATCGTACGGGACAGGGGGCACAGCAGCCCCAGCATTTT.

V is TRBV7-9 and J is TRBJ1-6, with TRBD1 matching 10 bases. J lost 9 bases, V lost 3 bases, and 5 bases had no gene match. CDR1 and CDR2 from the germline V gene are SEHNR and FQNEAQ (reference sequence). The CDR3 totals 15 residues. DNA of the CDR3: TGTGCCAGCAGCTTTGAAGGGACAGGGGTTTCACCCCTCCACTTT. Amino acid sequence: CASSFEGTGVSPLHF. Using reference TRBV7-9 and TRBJ1-6 for the parts outside the CDR3, the full variable domain is DTGVSQNPRHKITKRGQNVTFRCDPISEHNRLYWYRQTLGQGPEFLTYFQNEAQLEKSRLLSDRFSAERPKGSFSTLEIQRTEQGDSAMYLCASSFEGTGVSPLHFGNGTRLTVT.

This clonotype was seen ten or more times. The genes are TRBV11-2 and TRBJ1-1; D perhaps matches TRBD1 (6 bases). This CDR3 comprises 14 residues. V was cut by 4 bases and J by 2 bases, with 11 bases left in between. The germline V gene encodes CDR1 SGHAT and CDR2 FQNNGV. The CDR3 sequence is CASSYLGANTEAFF. CDR3 coding DNA: TGTGCCAGCAGCTACCTGGGGGCCAACACTGAAGCTTTCTTT.

In this sample, this clonotype turned up a few times. The J gene is TRBJ1-3, the V gene TRBV30, with D hard to call. CDR1 and CDR2 from the germline V gene are GTSNPN and SVGIG (reference sequence). Deletions cut 3 bases from V and 0 bases from J, with 6 bases between. The CDR3 has 13 residues. The CDR3 DNA is TGTGCCTGGAGCCCAAACTCTGGAAACACCATATATTTT. Encoded protein: CAWSPNSGNTIYF.

This clonotype was detected ten times or more. The J gene is TRBJ1-5, the V gene TRBV27; D remains unclear. The CDR3 length is 13 residues. Trimming removed 5 bases at V and 1 base at J, with 6 bases between. Germline V gives CDR1 MNHEY, CDR2 SMNVEV (reference sequence). This CDR3 reads CASSVSSNQPQHF. CDR3 in DNA: TGTGCCAGCAGTGTCTCGAGCAATCAGCCCCAGCATTTT.

Comments on this clonotype: With a much larger clone just one base away, this may be a read error. The chain is built from TRBV7-9 and TRBJ2-1; the match to TRBD2 covers 9 bases. V trimming: 5 bases; J trimming: 2 bases; junction bases outside the gene matches: 4. Germline V gene lookup returns CDR1 SEHNR and CDR2 FQNEAQ (reference sequence). The CDR3 sequence is 15 residues long. The CDR3 is CASSRAGGTYNEQFF. CDR3 nucleotide sequence: TGTGCCAGCAGCCGAGCGGGAGGAACCTACAATGAGCAGTTCTTC. The full variable domain, completed using reference TRBV7-9 and TRBJ2-1, is DTGVSQNPRHKITKRGQNVTFRCDPISEHNRLYWYRQTLGQGPEFLTYFQNEAQLEKSRLLSDRFSAERPKGSFSTLEIQRTEQGDSAMYLCASSRAGGTYNEQFFGPGTRLTVL.

This clonotype was observed many times. The chain links TRBV2 to TRBJ2-7; the D gene is possibly TRBD2 (5 bases). The CDR3 totals 13 residues. The V gene lost 6 bases and the J gene lost 1 base, with 10 bases spanning the gap. CDR1 and CDR2 (germline): SNHLY, FYNNEI. The CDR3 loop is CASRSDFSYEQYF. CDR3 coding DNA: TGTGCCAGCAGATCGGACTTTTCCTACGAGCAGTACTTC.

This chain uses TRBV4-2 with TRBJ2-3, with a possible D match to TRBD2 (6 bases). The CDR3 has 19 residues. V was cut by 4 bases and J by 0 bases, with 23 bases left in between. Germline CDR1 and CDR2: LGHNA and YNFKEQ. Written as DNA, the CDR3 is TGTGCCAGCAGCCTCTCGGGATTAGCGGTGGGGCTAAGCACAGATACGCAGTATTTT. Translating gives CASSLSGLAVGLSTDTQYF.

Only a few counts were recorded for this clonotype. V and J are TRBV9 and TRBJ2-1, with a tentative D call TRBD1 (6 bases). Germline CDR1 reads SGDLS; CDR2 reads YYNGEE. Trimming shortened V by 3 bases and J by 2 bases, and 15 bases separated the two germline ends. The CDR3 spans 16 residues. CDR3 amino acids: CASSGARDKPYNEQFF. The CDR3 DNA reads TGTGCCAGCAGCGGAGCCCGGGACAAACCCTACAATGAGCAGTTCTTC.

This clonotype has only a few counts. V is TRBV7-2 and J is TRBJ2-2; tentative D call: TRBD1 (5 bases). Germline V gene lookup returns CDR1 SGHTA and CDR2 FQGNSA. This CDR3 contains 16 residues. The germline V and J ends were trimmed by 5 bases and 4 bases, with 17 bases remaining between them. CDR3 loop: CASSQRQRRTTGELFF. The CDR3 DNA reads as TGTGCCAGCAGCCAGCGACAGAGGCGTACCACCGGGGAGCTGTTTTTT.